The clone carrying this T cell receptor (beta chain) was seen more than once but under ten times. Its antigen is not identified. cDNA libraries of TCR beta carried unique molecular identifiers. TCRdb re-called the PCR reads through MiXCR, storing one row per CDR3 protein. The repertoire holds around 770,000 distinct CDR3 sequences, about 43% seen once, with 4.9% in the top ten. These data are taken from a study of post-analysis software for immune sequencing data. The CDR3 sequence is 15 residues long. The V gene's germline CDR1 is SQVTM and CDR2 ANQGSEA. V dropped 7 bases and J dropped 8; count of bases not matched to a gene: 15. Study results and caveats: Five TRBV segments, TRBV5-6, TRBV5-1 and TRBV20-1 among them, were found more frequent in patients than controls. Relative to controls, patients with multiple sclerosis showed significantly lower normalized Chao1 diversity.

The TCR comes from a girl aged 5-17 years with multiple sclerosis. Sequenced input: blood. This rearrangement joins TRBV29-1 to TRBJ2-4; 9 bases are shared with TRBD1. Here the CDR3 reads CSACIIQGARDIQYF. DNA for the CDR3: TGCAGCGCATGTATAATACAGGGGGCGAGGGACATTCAGTACTTC.